This T cell receptor (beta chain) was retrieved from a study of cytomegalovirus exposure and HLA in healthy donors. About the study: T cells numbering around 190 million yielded 117 million unique TCR beta sequences in an earlier analysis. General study results and limits: A later analysis reportedly found fewer N-insertions in an Asian-associated ancestry cluster than the roughly 670-donor mean.

With respect to this clone: Antigen: not known.

The V and J ends lost 5 bases and 5 bases respectively, with 16 bases between them. The germline V gene has CDR1 SGHNT and CDR2 YYREEE (reference sequence). This CDR3 is 15 amino acids long. The PCR employed 60 Vbeta primers together with 13 Jbeta primers. Repertoires were generated with immunoSEQ multiplex PCR, while TCRdb's copy carries only in-frame clones and drops some. This sample has roughly 200,000 clones, with roughly 87% found just once. Sequenced material: PBMCs. The TCR comes from a woman aged 45-60 years in good health and CMV-seronegative. This chain joins TRBV5-4 and TRBJ2-2; D is perhaps TRBD1 (5 bases). This CDR3 reads CASSSETASTGELFF. CDR3 bases: TGTGCCAGCAGTTCGGAGACAGCCTCGACCGGGGAGCTGTTTTTT.